The clone carrying this T cell receptor (beta chain) turned up a few times. The record originates from a study of shared clonotypes between healthy human individuals. Germline V gene lookup returns CDR1 MNHEY and CDR2 SMNVEV (reference sequence). Trimming at V came to 4 bases and at J to 1 base, leaving 2 bases not matched to a gene. CDR3 size: 14 residues. Sequencing used immunoSEQ multiplex PCR; TCRdb keeps in-frame clones, though not all of them. The sample contains approximately 95,000 clones, roughly two thirds of which appear only once. The clonotype originates from a man aged 30-40 years in good health. The sequencing input was memory CD8+ T cells sorted from blood. As for subset: CD45RO+ cells pooled with CCR7-negative TemRA cells. The V call is TRBV27, the J call TRBJ2-7; TRBD1 matches 9 bases. CDR3 amino acids: CASSSGQGSYEQYF. In nucleotides, the CDR3 is TGTGCCAGCAGTTCGGGACAGGGATCCTACGAGCAGTACTTC.